This passage covers 6 T cell receptor beta chains from one sample sequenced in a study of graft-versus-host responses after intestinal transplantation. Antigens of these TCRs are unknown. The table came from immunoSEQ multiplex PCR; TCRdb's copy has only in-frame clones and leaves some out. There are more than 95,000 clones in the sample; roughly nine tenths occur only once, and about 0.18% lies in the top ten. The material was unstimulated CD4+ T cells sorted from spleen or lymph node cells, obtained before intestinal transplant. Receptors were obtained from a human donor who received an intestinal transplant.

The chain couples TRBV18 to TRBJ2-7; no definite D call. Germline V gene data show CDR1 as KGHSH and CDR2 as LQKENI. CDR3 length: 13 amino acids. The V end lost 5 bases, the J end lost 3 bases, and 11 bases lay between the germline ends. CDR3 sequence: CASSGKRSYEQYF. CDR3 coding DNA: TGTGCCAGCTCAGGCAAACGGAGCTACGAGCAGTACTTC.

This clone was recorded a few times. The chain couples TRBV6-5 to TRBJ2-7, with D possibly matching TRBD2 (6 bases). The CDR3 covers 14 residues. V was shortened by 7 bases and J by 7 bases, with 20 bases between the two germline ends. From germline, CDR1 is MNHEY and CDR2 SVGAGI. CDR3 region: CASTRSGTSWEQYF. As DNA, the CDR3 is TGTGCCAGCACCCGAAGTGGGACTTCTTGGGAGCAGTACTTC.

This chain joins TRBV4-1 and TRBJ1-2; tentatively, D is TRBD1 (6 bases). The germline CDR1 and CDR2 sequences are MGHRA and YSYEKL. The CDR3 spans 15 residues. Trimming pared 0 bases from V and 4 bases from J, leaving 12 bases between. This chain's CDR3 is CASSQDFGGPYGYTF. DNA of the CDR3: TGCGCCAGCAGCCAAGATTTTGGGGGCCCCTATGGCTACACCTTC.

The V call is TRBV19, the J call TRBJ2-4; D call uncertain. Germline CDR1 and CDR2: LNHDA and SQIVND (reference sequence). The V and J ends lost 2 bases and 0 bases respectively, with 5 bases between them. This CDR3 has 14 residues. The CDR3 spells CASSIRGAKNIQYF. DNA of the CDR3: TGTGCCAGTAGTATAAGAGGAGCCAAAAACATTCAGTACTTC.

This chain links TRBV19 with TRBJ1-1; 7 positions agree with TRBD1. V was clipped by 5 bases and J by 9 bases; unmatched bases: 6. This CDR3 region has 12 residues. CDR1 is LNHDA, CDR2 SQIVND, per germline (reference sequence). In nucleotides, the CDR3 is TGTGCCAGTAGTGGAAAACAGGGGAAAGCTTTCTTT. Protein sequence: CASSGKQGKAFF.

The chain couples TRBV30 to TRBJ1-6; D is ambiguous. Germline CDR1 GTSNPN, CDR2 SVGIG (reference sequence). V lost 4 bases, J lost 9 bases, and 28 bases lay in between. The CDR3 consists of 18 residues. The CDR3 DNA reads as TGTGCCTGGATCGCCCAAAGAGGCCTCGGTTATTCGGGTTCACCCCTCCACTTT. It is translated as CAWIAQRGLGYSGSPLHF.